Sequencing of this TCR beta chain was carried out in a study of T cell clonality in common variable immunodeficiency. Regarding the study as a whole: T cell subpopulation sequencing would be needed to explain CVID clonality. Compared with healthy controls, CVID subjects showed increased TCRbeta clonality, mostly in about a third.

Equal genomic DNA amounts from CVID and control samples were sequenced. Clones were sequenced by immunoSEQ multiplex PCR, and TCRdb holds only the in-frame ones, with some missing. This record lists around 30,000 clones, none seen once only, and the top ten clones contain more than 3%. This clone was found many times. Its antigen remains unknown. The sequenced fragment ends 3 residues before the CDR3 boundary, so the rest is inferred from the germline J gene. The CDR3 consists of 15 residues. CDR1 is SEHNR, CDR2 FQNEAQ, per germline (reference sequence). V was trimmed by 4 bases and J by 1 base, leaving 13 bases between them. Most patients and controls had Caucasian heritage.

V is TRBV7-9 and J is TRBJ1-2; a possible D gene is TRBD1 (5 bases). This clonotype was sampled from a person between 18 and 75 years old in good health. Sample: peripheral blood mononuclear cells. The sequenced part of the CDR3 DNA is TGTGCCAGCAGCTCGGGGGGAGCCGTTAACTATGGC. This sequence encodes CASSSGGAVNYG. The CDR3 reads in full as CASSSGGAVNYGYTF.